This TCR beta chain was profiled in a study of shared clonotypes between healthy human individuals. Study information: For every donor, three CD4 naive, three CD4 memory, two CD8 naive and one CD8 memory plates were used.

Every donor was a Caucasian adult from Nashville, Tennessee. CDR3 length equals 16 residues. CDR1 and CDR2 from the germline V gene are SGHRS and YFSETQ. V lost 0 bases, J lost 4 bases, and 4 bases stayed unmatched. This clone was recorded once. Its antigen is undetermined. Study observations and caveats: Sampling covered blood only; tissue repertoires likely differ. Shared across a handful of donors were about 4.6% of the naive CD4 clonotypes.

The repertoire was sequenced with immunoSEQ multiplex PCR; TCRdb's copy has only in-frame clones and lacks some. The data contain more than 2 million clones, about 94% of them singletons. The gene calls are TRBV5-1 and TRBJ2-2, with 9 bases matching TRBD1. The material sequenced was naive CD4+ T cells sorted from blood. The subset here: CD45RA+ positively selected. The sequence derives from a man between 18 and 35 years old in good health. The CDR3 DNA follows: TGCGCCAGCAGCTTGGTTGGGACAGGGACCACCGGGGAGCTGTTTTTT. It translates to CASSLVGTGTTGELFF.